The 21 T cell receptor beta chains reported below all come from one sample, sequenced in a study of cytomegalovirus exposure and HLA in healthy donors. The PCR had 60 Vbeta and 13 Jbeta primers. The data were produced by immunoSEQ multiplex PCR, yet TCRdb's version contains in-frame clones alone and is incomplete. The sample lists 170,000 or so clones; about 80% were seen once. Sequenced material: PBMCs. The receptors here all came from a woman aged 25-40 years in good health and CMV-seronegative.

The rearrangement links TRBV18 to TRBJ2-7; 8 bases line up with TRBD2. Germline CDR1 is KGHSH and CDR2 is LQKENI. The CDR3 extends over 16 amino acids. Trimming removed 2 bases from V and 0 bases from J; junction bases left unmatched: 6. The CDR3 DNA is TGTGCCAGCTCACCAAACCTAGCGGGTAACTCCTACGAGCAGTACTTC. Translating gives CASSPNLAGNSYEQYF.

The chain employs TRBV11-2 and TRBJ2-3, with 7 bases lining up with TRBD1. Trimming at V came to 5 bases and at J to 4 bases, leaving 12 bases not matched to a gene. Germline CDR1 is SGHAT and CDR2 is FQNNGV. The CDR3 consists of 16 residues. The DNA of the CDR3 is TGTGCCAGCAGCCTAATGACAGGGAATTTAGCAGATACGCAGTATTTT. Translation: CASSLMTGNLADTQYF.

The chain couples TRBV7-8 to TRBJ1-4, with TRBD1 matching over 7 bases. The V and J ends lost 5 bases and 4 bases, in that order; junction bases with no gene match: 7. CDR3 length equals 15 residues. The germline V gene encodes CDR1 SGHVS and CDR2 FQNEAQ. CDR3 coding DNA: TGTGCCAGCAGCGACAGGGTTGGGCTTAATGAAAAACTGTTTTTT. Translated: CASSDRVGLNEKLFF.

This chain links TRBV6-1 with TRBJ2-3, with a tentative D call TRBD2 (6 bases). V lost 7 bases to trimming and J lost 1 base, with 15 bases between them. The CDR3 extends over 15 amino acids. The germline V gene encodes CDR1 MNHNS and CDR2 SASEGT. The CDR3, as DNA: TGTGCCAGCAACCCGCTAGCGCGGGGCACAGATACGCAGTATTTT. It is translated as CASNPLARGTDTQYF.

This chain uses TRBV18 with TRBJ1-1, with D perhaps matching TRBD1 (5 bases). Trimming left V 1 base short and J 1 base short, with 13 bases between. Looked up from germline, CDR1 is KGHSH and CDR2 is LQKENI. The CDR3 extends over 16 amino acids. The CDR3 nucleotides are TGTGCCAGCTCACCACAGGAGGGACGGGGGAACACTGAAGCTTTCTTT. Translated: CASSPQEGRGNTEAFF.

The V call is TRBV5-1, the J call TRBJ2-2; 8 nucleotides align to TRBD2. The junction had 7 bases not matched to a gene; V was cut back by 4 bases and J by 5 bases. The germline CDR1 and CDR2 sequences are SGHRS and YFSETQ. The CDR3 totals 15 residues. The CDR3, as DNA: TGCGCCAGCAGCCTAAGCGGGAGTTATACCGGGGAGCTGTTTTTT. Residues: CASSLSGSYTGELFF.

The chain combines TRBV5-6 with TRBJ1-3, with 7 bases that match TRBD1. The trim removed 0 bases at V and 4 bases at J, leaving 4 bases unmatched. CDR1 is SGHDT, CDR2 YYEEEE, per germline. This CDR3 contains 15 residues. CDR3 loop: CASSLVTGVGNTIYF. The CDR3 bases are TGTGCCAGCAGCTTGGTCACAGGGGTAGGAAACACCATATATTTT.

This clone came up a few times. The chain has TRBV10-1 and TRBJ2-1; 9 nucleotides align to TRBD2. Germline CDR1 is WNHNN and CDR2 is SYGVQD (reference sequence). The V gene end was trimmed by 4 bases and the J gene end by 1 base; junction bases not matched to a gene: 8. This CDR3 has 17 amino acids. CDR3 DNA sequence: TGCGCCAGCAGTGTTAGCGGGGGCGCTATGTCCTACAATGAGCAGTTCTTC. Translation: CASSVSGGAMSYNEQFF.

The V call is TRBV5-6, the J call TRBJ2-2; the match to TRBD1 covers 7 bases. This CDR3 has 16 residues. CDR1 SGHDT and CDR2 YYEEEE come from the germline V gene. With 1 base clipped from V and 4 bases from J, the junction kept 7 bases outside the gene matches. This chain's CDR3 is CASSLNLGGRTGELFF. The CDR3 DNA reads TGTGCCAGCAGCTTGAATTTAGGGGGCCGCACCGGGGAGCTGTTTTTT.

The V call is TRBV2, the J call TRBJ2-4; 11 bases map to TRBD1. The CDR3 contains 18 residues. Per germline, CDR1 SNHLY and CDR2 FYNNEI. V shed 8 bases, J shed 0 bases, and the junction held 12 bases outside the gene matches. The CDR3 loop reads CASVRDRGSLLAKNIQYF. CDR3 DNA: TGTGCCAGCGTGAGGGACAGGGGGTCTTTACTAGCCAAAAACATTCAGTACTTC.

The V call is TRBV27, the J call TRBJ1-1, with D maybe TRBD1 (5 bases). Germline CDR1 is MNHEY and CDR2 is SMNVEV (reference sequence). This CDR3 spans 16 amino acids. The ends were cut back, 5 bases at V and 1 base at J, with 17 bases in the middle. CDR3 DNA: TGTGCCAGCAGTCCCTCATTAGACAGACCGAACACTGAAGCTTTCTTT. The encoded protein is CASSPSLDRPNTEAFF.

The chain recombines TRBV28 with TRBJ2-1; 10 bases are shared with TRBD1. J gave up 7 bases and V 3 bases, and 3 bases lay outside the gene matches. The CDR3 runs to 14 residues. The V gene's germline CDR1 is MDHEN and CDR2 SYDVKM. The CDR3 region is CASSLGTGVNEQFF. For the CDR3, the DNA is TGTGCCAGCAGTTTGGGGACAGGGGTGAATGAGCAGTTCTTC.

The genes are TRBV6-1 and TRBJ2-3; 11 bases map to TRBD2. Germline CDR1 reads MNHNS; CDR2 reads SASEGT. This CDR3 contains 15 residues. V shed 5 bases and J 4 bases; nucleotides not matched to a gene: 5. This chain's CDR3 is CASSILAGAADTQYF. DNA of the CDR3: TGTGCCAGCAGTATACTAGCGGGAGCTGCAGATACGCAGTATTTT.

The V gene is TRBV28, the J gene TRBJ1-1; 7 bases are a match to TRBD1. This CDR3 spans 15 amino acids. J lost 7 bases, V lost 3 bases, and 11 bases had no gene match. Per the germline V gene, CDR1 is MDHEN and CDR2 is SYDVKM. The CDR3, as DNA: TGTGCCAGCAGTTTCGGGACAGCCTCGGTTAGTGAAGCTTTCTTT. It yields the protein CASSFGTASVSEAFF. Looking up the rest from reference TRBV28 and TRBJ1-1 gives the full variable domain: DVKVTQSSRYLVKRTGEKVFLECVQDMDHENMFWYRQDPGLGLRLIYFSYDVKMKEKGDIPEGYSVSREKKERFSLILESASTNQTSMYLCASSFGTASVSEAFFGQGTRLTVV.

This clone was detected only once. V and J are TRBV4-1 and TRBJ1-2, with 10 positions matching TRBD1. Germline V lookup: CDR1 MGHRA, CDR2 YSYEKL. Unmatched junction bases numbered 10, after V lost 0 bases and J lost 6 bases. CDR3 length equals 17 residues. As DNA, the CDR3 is TGCGCCAGCAGCCAAGATTCCAGGGACAGGGGACGCCATGGCTACACCTTC. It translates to CASSQDSRDRGRHGYTF.

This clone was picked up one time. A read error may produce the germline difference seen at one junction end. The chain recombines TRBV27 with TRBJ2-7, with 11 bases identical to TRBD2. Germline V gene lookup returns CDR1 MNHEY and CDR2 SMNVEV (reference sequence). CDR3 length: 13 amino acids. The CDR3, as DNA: TGTGCCAGCAGTTTATCTATAGCGGGAGGGCCCCATTTC. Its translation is CASSLSIAGGPHF.

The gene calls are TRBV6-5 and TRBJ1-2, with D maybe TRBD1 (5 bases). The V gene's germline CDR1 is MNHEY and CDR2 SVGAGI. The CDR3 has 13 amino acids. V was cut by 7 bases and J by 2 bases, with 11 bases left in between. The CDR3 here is CASTMTENYGYTF. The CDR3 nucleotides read TGTGCCAGCACCATGACAGAAAACTATGGCTACACCTTC.

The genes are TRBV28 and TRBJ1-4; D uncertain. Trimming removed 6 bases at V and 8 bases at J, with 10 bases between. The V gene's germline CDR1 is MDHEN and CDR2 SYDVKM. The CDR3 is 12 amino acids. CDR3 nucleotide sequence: TGTGCCAGCAGATCCGAGACAGAAAAACTGTTTTTT. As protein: CASRSETEKLFF. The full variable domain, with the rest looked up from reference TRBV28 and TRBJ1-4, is DVKVTQSSRYLVKRTGEKVFLECVQDMDHENMFWYRQDPGLGLRLIYFSYDVKMKEKGDIPEGYSVSREKKERFSLILESASTNQTSMYLCASRSETEKLFFGSGTQLSVL.

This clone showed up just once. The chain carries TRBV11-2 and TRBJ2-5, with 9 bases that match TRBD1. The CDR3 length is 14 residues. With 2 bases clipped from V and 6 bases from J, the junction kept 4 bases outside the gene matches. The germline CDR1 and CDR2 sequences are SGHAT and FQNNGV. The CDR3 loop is CASSLPTGGKTQYF. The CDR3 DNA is TGTGCCAGCAGCTTACCGACAGGGGGAAAGACCCAGTACTTC.

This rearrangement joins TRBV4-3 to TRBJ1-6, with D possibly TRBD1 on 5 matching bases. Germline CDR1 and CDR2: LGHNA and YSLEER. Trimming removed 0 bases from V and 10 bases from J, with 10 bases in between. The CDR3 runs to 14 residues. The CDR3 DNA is TGCGCCAGCAGCCAAGATCTTTGGGGCTCACCCCTCCACTTT. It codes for CASSQDLWGSPLHF.

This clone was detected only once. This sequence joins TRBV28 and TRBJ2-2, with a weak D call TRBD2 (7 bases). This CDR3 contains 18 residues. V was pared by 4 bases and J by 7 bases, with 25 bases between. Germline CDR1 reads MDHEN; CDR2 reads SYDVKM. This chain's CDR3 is CASSSNRDLAEKVGELFF. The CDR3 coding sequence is TGTGCCAGCAGTTCGAACAGGGATCTAGCGGAGAAGGTCGGGGAGCTGTTTTTT.